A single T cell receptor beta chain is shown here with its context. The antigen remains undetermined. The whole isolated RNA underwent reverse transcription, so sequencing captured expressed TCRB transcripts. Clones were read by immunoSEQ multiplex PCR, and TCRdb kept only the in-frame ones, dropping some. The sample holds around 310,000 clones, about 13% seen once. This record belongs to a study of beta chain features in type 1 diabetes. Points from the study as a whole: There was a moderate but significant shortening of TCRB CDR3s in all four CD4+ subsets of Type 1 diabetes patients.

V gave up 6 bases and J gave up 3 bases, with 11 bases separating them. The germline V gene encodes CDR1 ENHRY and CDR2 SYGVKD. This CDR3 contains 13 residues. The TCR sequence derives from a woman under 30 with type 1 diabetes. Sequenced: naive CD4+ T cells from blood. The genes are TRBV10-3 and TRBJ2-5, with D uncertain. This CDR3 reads CAISFTVEETQYF. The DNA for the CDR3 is TGTGCCATCAGCTTTACAGTAGAAGAGACCCAGTACTTC.